The 7 T cell receptor beta chains reported below all come from one sample, sequenced in a study of shared clonotypes between healthy human individuals. Profiled with immunoSEQ multiplex PCR; TCRdb holds only in-frame clones, not every one. The sample yields about 2 million clones, just under 95% seen once. Only CD45RO-negative cells positively selected for CCR7 counted as naive CD8 cells, so terminally differentiated effector memory CD45RA+ cells were excluded. What was sequenced was naive CD8+ T cells sorted from blood. The source is a man between 18 and 35 years old in good health.

The genes are TRBV12-2 and TRBJ2-7; TRBD1 reflects the table's D call only, with no check against the DNA. TRBV12-2 is deemed a pseudogene. CDR3 size: 13 residues. The CDR3 region is CASRLPGAYEQYF. The CDR3 nucleotides read TGTGCAAGTCGCTTACCAGGGGCCTACGAGCAGTACTTC.

This clone was seen once. The V and J genes are TRBV6-5 and TRBJ1-1; D unresolved. Germline CDR1 MNHEY, CDR2 SVGAGI. V dropped 2 bases and J dropped 5 bases, with 9 bases sitting between them. The CDR3 is 13 amino acids. CDR3 nucleotides: TGTGCCAGCAGTTACGCAGGCCCAACTGAAGCTTTCTTT. The encoded protein is CASSYAGPTEAFF.

The chain joins TRBV10-2 to TRBJ2-1; the match to TRBD2 covers 10 bases. The CDR3 spans 15 residues. Germline V gene lookup returns CDR1 WSHSY and CDR2 SAAADI. Trimming took 3 bases from V and 4 from J; bases not matched to a gene: 3. CDR3 nucleotide sequence: TGCGCCAGCAGTGAACTAGCGGGAAGATACAATGAGCAGTTCTTC. This encodes CASSELAGRYNEQFF.

The gene calls are TRBV29-1 and TRBJ2-3, with 7 bases aligning to TRBD1. J was trimmed by 8 bases and V by 6 bases; bases with no gene match: 14. This CDR3 is built from 14 residues. The germline V gene encodes CDR1 SQVTM and CDR2 ANQGSEA. DNA of the CDR3: TGCAGCGTCCCCACAGGGGCATGGGATTCTACGCAGTATTTT. It is translated as CSVPTGAWDSTQYF.

This clone was recorded once. This chain joins TRBV7-9 and TRBJ2-1; unclear D gene. Trimming took 4 bases from V and 7 from J, leaving 11 bases between them. Germline V gives CDR1 SEHNR, CDR2 FQNEAQ (reference sequence). The CDR3 loop spans 13 amino acids. The CDR3 DNA reads as TGTGCCAGCAGCTCGATAGTTTTTAATGAGCAGTTCTTC. The encoded protein is CASSSIVFNEQFF.

This clone was counted between two and nine times. This rearrangement joins TRBV6-5 to TRBJ2-5; 11 positions match TRBD2. The CDR3 contains 15 residues. Germline assignment: CDR1 MNHEY and CDR2 SVGAGI. With 5 bases clipped from V and 5 bases from J, the junction kept 7 bases outside the gene matches. CDR3 DNA: TGTGCCAGCAGTAATAGCGGGGGGGCCAGCGAGACCCAGTACTTC. This codes for CASSNSGGASETQYF.

This clone was recorded once. This chain joins TRBV2 and TRBJ2-2; no firm D call. Germline V gene sequence: CDR1 SNHLY, CDR2 FYNNEI. This CDR3 comprises 12 residues. The ends were cut back, 8 bases at V and 5 bases at J, with 9 bases in the middle. The CDR3 DNA reads TGTGCCAGCGGCGACGGGACCGGGGAGCTGTTTTTT. Its translation: CASGDGTGELFF.